One sample yielded the 9 T cell receptor beta chains listed below, sequenced in a study of somatic mutations in cytotoxic T cells in rheumatoid arthritis (dated by TCRdb to about 2017). To prepare the library, the immunoSEQ multiplex PCR assay was applied. The immuneACCESS repertoire file appears here via TCRdb, limited to in-frame rearrangements. These files lack a portion of the clones; in checked studies, under half of the deficit traces to unresolved V genes, and the cause of the others is not known. Recorded for this sample are 35,000 to 45,000 clones; more than 80% of them occurred a single time. The ten largest clones add up to roughly 3.1% of the sample. The sample was CD8+ T cells sorted from blood. All receptors come from a man aged 40-49 years in good health.

V and J are TRBV7-9 and TRBJ2-7; D perhaps matches TRBD1 (5 bases). Germline CDR1 reads SEHNR; CDR2 reads FQNEAQ (reference sequence). The CDR3 has 12 residues. Trimming cost V 5 bases and J 3 bases, with 8 bases left between them. The CDR3 sequence: CASSRTGYEQYF. The CDR3 DNA sequence: TGTGCCAGCAGCCGCACAGGCTACGAGCAGTACTTC.

V and J are TRBV7-3 and TRBJ2-1; TRBD2 might be the D (6 bases). The CDR3 totals 16 residues. CDR1 and CDR2 from the germline V gene are SGHTA and FQGTGA. Between the trimmed V and J ends, which lost 1 base and 7 bases, there was a span of 17 bases. The CDR3 bases are TGTGCCAGCAGCTTAAGTATCGGGAGCGCCAAGAATGAGCAGTTCTTC. Amino acids: CASSLSIGSAKNEQFF.

The rearrangement joins TRBV2 to TRBJ1-5, with 12 bases identical to TRBD1. Germline trimming cut 2 bases from V and 6 bases from J; bases unmatched to any gene: 8. CDR1 is SNHLY, CDR2 FYNNEI, per germline. This CDR3 is built from 17 residues. This CDR3 is CASSETLGQGASQPQHF. In DNA form, the CDR3 reads TGTGCCAGCAGTGAAACCCTGGGACAGGGGGCAAGTCAGCCCCAGCATTTT.

The chain is built from TRBV13 and TRBJ2-7; 12 positions match TRBD2. The V gene end was trimmed by 5 bases and the J gene end by 3 bases; junction bases not matched to a gene: 11. CDR1 and CDR2 from the germline V gene are PRHDT and FYEKMQ (reference sequence). This CDR3 has 17 amino acids. CDR3 DNA: TGTGCCAGCAGCGGCAACGCCCCGGGACTAGCGGGCTACGAGCAGTACTTC. Translated: CASSGNAPGLAGYEQYF.

The chain uses TRBV29-1 and TRBJ2-1; the match to TRBD2 covers 8 bases. CDR1 is SQVTM, CDR2 ANQGSEA, per germline. Germline trimming cut 8 bases from V and 0 bases from J; bases unmatched to any gene: 9. The CDR3 consists of 15 residues. The CDR3 DNA sequence: TGCAGCACGGAACCGAGCGGGAGCTCCTACAATGAGCAGTTCTTC. Translated: CSTEPSGSSYNEQFF.

This clone showed up just once. The rearrangement uses TRBV7-9 and TRBJ2-1; D gene uncertain. This CDR3 is 11 amino acids long. Germline CDR1 SEHNR, CDR2 FQNEAQ (reference sequence). Trimming left V 8 bases short and J 2 bases short, with 4 bases between. In nucleotides, the CDR3 is TGTGCCAGCGACCCCTACAATGAGCAGTTCTTC. It encodes CASDPYNEQFF. Full variable domain (remainder filled in from reference TRBV7-9 and TRBJ2-1): DTGVSQNPRHKITKRGQNVTFRCDPISEHNRLYWYRQTLGQGPEFLTYFQNEAQLEKSRLLSDRFSAERPKGSFSTLEIQRTEQGDSAMYLCASDPYNEQFFGPGTRLTVL.

The gene calls are TRBV7-9 and TRBJ1-3; the D gene is possibly TRBD1 (6 bases). The CDR3 length is 13 residues. Germline CDR1 SEHNR, CDR2 FQNEAQ (reference sequence). Trimming removed 6 bases from V and 7 bases from J, with 13 bases in between. CDR3 in amino acids: CASSQGPGNTIYF. The CDR3, as DNA: TGTGCCAGCAGTCAGGGGCCGGGTAACACCATATATTTT.

The rearrangement joins TRBV25-1 to TRBJ1-4; no clear D gene. The length of the CDR3 is 13 residues. V lost 8 bases, J lost 8 bases, and 15 bases lay in between. Germline V gene data show CDR1 as MGHDK and CDR2 as SYGVNS. CDR3 DNA sequence: TGTGCCAGCTGCCTCCCTCAAGGGGAAAAACTGTTTTTT. Protein product: CASCLPQGEKLFF. The complete variable domain, with remaining parts taken from reference TRBV25-1 and TRBJ1-4, reads EADIYQTPRYLVIGTGKKITLECSQTMGHDKMYWYQQDPGMELHLIHYSYGVNSTEKGDLSSESTVSRIRTEHFPLTLESARPSHTSQYLCASCLPQGEKLFFGSGTQLSVL.

V is TRBV7-9 and J is TRBJ1-2; 7 bases map to TRBD1. From germline, CDR1 is SEHNR and CDR2 FQNEAQ (reference sequence). The CDR3 covers 13 residues. V lost 5 bases, J lost 2 bases, and 2 bases stayed unmatched. The CDR3 DNA is TGTGCCAGCAGCGGGGGACAGAACTATGGCTACACCTTC. Encoded protein: CASSGGQNYGYTF.